The entry below gives a single T cell receptor (beta chain) sequence along with its context. Its antigen is as yet unknown. The data belong to a study of T-cell memory formation after mild COVID-19. Looking at the study overall: Among the donors, TCR clusters were largely specific to each donor.

The CDR3 consists of 15 residues. Germline V gives CDR1 MNHEY, CDR2 SMNVEV (reference sequence). Trimming cost V 6 bases and J 2 bases; bases outside gene matches: 9. TCRdb re-called the 5' RACE reads through MiXCR, storing one row per CDR3 protein. The table shows about 310,000 distinct CDR3 sequences, with about 15% occurring only once. Overall study results and limits: A second wave expanding day 15 to 37 was CD4+-biased; contracting clones were balanced. Those CD4+ clones that contracted were mainly in CM and EM (CD8+ ones in EMRA). Pre-infection memory contained some responding clones, which suggested that cross-reactive memory had joined.

Source material: PBMCs or a T cell subset sorted from them (not recorded which). The sequence was collected from a man aged 18 to 29 who had mild COVID-19 (a few samples of this study predate the infection). Cell type and time point are not known. The genes are TRBV27 and TRBJ1-2; TRBD1 matches 7 bases. DNA for the CDR3: TGTGCCAGCAGCAGGACCGGACAGGCCAACTATGGCTACACCTTC. Translating gives CASSRTGQANYGYTF.